These T cell receptor beta chains were read from a single sample in a study of cytomegalovirus exposure and HLA in healthy donors. Sequenced by immunoSEQ multiplex PCR; TCRdb stores in-frame clones only, minus some. The data contain about 130,000 clones, 65% to 90% of them seen just once; the ten biggest clones take up 2% to 3%. Sequencing was carried out using PBMCs. The receptors come from a man aged 45-65 years in good health and CMV-seronegative. CDR3s include the opening cysteine and the closing phenylalanine or tryptophan. Fields, in order: V gene, J gene, D gene, clone size, CDR3 protein, CDR3 DNA. The D gene is left open where the match is weak. Size values are once, few and many counts, or a class for expanded clones, and some rows have none.

TRBV7-6	TRBJ2-3	TRBD2	.	CASSLPLAGGVTDTQYF	TGTGCCAGCAGCTTACCACTAGCGGGGGGTGTCACAGATACGCAGTATTTT
TRBV10-2	TRBJ2-7	.	.	CASSKGGLYEQYF	TGCGCCAGCAGTAAGGGGGGGCTCTACGAGCAGTACTTC
TRBV6-5	TRBJ2-7	TRBD2	.	CASSSPGGLGDEQYF	TGTGCCAGCAGTTCGCCGGGAGGGCTAGGCGACGAGCAGTACTTC
TRBV5-1	TRBJ1-1	.	.	CASSLGVRENTEAFF	TGCGCCAGCAGCTTGGGCGTCAGGGAGAACACTGAAGCTTTCTTT
TRBV19	TRBJ1-5	.	.	CASRGSPPGGNQPQHF	TGTGCCAGTAGAGGGTCCCCGCCCGGGGGCAATCAGCCCCAGCATTTT
TRBV30	TRBJ1-4	.	.	CAWSMRGSEKLFF	TGTGCCTGGTCAATGCGGGGTTCGGAAAAACTGTTTTTT
TRBV5-5	TRBJ1-6	.	.	CASSDQGLVRSPLHF	TGTGCCAGCAGCGACCAGGGGTTAGTACGTTCACCCCTCCACTTT
TRBV21-1	TRBJ2-7	.	.	CASSNLGQGSYEQYF	TGTGCCAGCAGCAATTTGGGACAGGGATCCTACGAGCAGTACTTC
TRBV19	TRBJ1-4	.	.	CASSIHVGGEKLFF	TGTGCCAGTAGTATCCACGTCGGCGGGGAAAAACTGTTTTTT
TRBV4-3	TRBJ1-2	TRBD1	medium-sized	CASSQGGTGKYYGYTF	TGCGCCAGCAGCCAGGGGGGGACAGGCAAATACTATGGCTACACCTTC
TRBV28	TRBJ1-2	.	.	CASSIEPQGRPNYGYTF	TGTGCCAGCAGTATCGAACCTCAGGGCCGTCCTAACTATGGCTACACCTTC
TRBV29-1	TRBJ2-7	TRBD1	few	CSVEGQGIYEQYF	TGCAGCGTTGAGGGACAGGGAATTTACGAGCAGTACTTC
TRBV7-9	TRBJ1-2	.	.	CASSYRELSVGYTF	TGTGCCAGCAGTTACAGGGAACTTTCAGTTGGCTACACCTTC
TRBV6-1	TRBJ2-7	.	few	CASSESDSGYEQYF	TGTGCCAGCAGTGAATCGGACAGCGGCTACGAGCAGTACTTC
TRBV21-1	TRBJ2-7	.	.	CASSKRRIDAGPRGYEQYF	TGTGCCAGCAGCAAAAGAAGGATCGACGCGGGACCACGGGGCTACGAGCAGTACTTC
TRBV14	TRBJ2-7	.	.	CASSAWRDSSYEQYF	TGTGCCAGCAGCGCTTGGAGGGACAGCTCCTACGAGCAGTACTTC
TRBV13	TRBJ1-2	.	.	CASSFIGGDGYTF	TGTGCCAGCAGCTTTATAGGAGGAGATGGCTACACCTTC
TRBV2	TRBJ2-7	TRBD1	.	CASDRGSEQYF	TGTGCCAGCGACAGGGGGTCCGAGCAGTACTTC
TRBV19	TRBJ2-7	.	.	CASSIEGRQEKYF	TGTGCCAGTAGTATAGAGGGAAGACAGGAGAAGTACTTC
TRBV5-1	TRBJ1-1	.	few	CASSLASSPAPEAFF	TGCGCCAGCAGCTTGGCCTCAAGCCCCGCTCCCGAAGCTTTCTTT
TRBV9	TRBJ2-1	TRBD2	.	CASSRGGAYNEQFF	TGTGCCAGCAGTCGCGGGGGGGCCTACAATGAGCAGTTCTTC
TRBV6-5	TRBJ2-3	TRBD1	once	CASRNDRVTDTQYF	TGTGCCAGCAGAAACGACAGGGTCACAGATACGCAGTATTTT
TRBV6-5	TRBJ1-2	.	.	CASSSRGDPLLSGYTF	TGTGCCAGCAGTTCCCGGGGAGACCCACTCCTCAGCGGCTACACCTTC
TRBV6-1	TRBJ2-5	.	.	CASSEAGGPPGTQYF	TGTGCCAGCAGTGAAGCGGGGGGGCCCCCAGGGACCCAGTACTTC
TRBV21-1	TRBJ2-3	.	once	CASSTTSGVDTDTQYF	TGTGCCAGCAGCACCACTAGCGGGGTTGACACAGATACGCAGTATTTT